The TCR beta chain under discussion was sequenced for a study of T cells in localized non-small cell lung cancer. The CDR3 has 13 amino acids. Trimming removed 8 bases from V and 3 bases from J, with 14 bases in between. Germline CDR1 reads SNHLY; CDR2 reads FYNNEI. The study, taken as a whole, reports: The appearance of a median 57 of the top 100 tumor clones was seen in adjacent lung.

Repertoires were generated with immunoSEQ multiplex PCR, while TCRdb's copy carries only in-frame clones and drops some. Counted here are 9,500 to 15,000 clones, approximately 82% occurring once; the ten biggest clones make up more than 15%. Points on this clone: Its antigen is unidentified.

The sequence derives from a male donor aged 60 or over with stage I lung adenocarcinoma. This chain joins TRBV2 and TRBJ2-7, with D unresolved. The sample consisted of peripheral blood, taken before any cancer treatment. CDR3 region: CASSLLYYYEQYF. For the CDR3, the DNA is TGTGCCAGCTCCCTCCTCTACTACTACGAGCAGTACTTC.